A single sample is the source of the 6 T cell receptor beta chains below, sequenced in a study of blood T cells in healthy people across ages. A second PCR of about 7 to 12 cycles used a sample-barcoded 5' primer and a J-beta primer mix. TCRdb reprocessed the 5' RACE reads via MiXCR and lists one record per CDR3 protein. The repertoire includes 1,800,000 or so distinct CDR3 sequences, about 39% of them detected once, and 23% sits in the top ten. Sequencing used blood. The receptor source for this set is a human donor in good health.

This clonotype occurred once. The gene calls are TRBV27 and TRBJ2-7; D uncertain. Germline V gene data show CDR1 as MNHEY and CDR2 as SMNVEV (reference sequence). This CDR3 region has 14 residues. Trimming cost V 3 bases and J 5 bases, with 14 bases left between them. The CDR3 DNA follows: TGTGCCAGCAGTTTCAGTGGCGGCACACACGAGCAGTACTTC. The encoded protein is CASSFSGGTHEQYF.

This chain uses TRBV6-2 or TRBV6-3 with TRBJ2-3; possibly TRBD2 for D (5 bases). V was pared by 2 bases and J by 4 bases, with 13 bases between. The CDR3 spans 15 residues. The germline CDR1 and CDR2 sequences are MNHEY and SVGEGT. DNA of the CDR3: TGTGCCAGCAGTTACCGGACGGACTCCCCAGATACGCAGTATTTT. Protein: CASSYRTDSPDTQYF.

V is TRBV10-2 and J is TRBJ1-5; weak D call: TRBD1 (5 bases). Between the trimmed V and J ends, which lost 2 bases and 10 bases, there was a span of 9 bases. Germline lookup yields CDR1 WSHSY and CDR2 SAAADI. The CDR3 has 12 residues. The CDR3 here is CASSEADSPQHF. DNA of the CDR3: TGCGCCAGCAGTGAGGCCGACAGTCCCCAGCATTTT.

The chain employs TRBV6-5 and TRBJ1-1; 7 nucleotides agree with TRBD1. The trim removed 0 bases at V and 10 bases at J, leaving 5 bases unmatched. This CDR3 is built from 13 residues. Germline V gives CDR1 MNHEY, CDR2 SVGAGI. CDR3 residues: CASSYSRGPSAFF. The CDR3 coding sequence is TGTGCCAGCAGTTACTCGAGGGGGCCATCAGCTTTCTTT.

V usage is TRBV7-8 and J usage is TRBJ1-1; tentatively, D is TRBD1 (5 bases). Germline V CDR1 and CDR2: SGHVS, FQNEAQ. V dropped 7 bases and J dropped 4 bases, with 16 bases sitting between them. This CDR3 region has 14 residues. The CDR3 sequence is CASTSGGWGTEAFF. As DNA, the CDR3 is TGTGCCAGCACCTCCGGGGGTTGGGGCACTGAAGCTTTCTTT.

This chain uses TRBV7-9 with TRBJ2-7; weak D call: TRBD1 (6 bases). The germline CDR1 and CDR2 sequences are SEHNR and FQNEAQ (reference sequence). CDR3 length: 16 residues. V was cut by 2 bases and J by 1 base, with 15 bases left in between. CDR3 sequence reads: CASSLTTGKGSYEQYF. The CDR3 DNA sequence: TGTGCCAGCAGCTTAACAACAGGGAAGGGATCCTACGAGCAGTACTTC.